This TCR beta chain was identified in a study of technical replicates of blood from a handful of donors. Assay used: immunoSEQ multiplex PCR; TCRdb lists only in-frame clones, some missing. The top ten clones hold about 0.19% of a sample with 98,000 or so clones, 95% of them seen once. The CDR3 consists of 14 residues. Trimming left V 2 bases short and J 0 bases short, with 7 bases between. In germline, CDR1 is MNHEY, CDR2 SVGAGI. The chain is built from TRBV6-5 and TRBJ1-1, with no clear D. This receptor was taken from a human donor in good health. Sequenced input: T cells isolated from PBMCs. The CDR3 is CASSYLPMNTEAFF. The CDR3 coding sequence is TGTGCCAGCAGTTACCTGCCTATGAACACTGAAGCTTTCTTT.